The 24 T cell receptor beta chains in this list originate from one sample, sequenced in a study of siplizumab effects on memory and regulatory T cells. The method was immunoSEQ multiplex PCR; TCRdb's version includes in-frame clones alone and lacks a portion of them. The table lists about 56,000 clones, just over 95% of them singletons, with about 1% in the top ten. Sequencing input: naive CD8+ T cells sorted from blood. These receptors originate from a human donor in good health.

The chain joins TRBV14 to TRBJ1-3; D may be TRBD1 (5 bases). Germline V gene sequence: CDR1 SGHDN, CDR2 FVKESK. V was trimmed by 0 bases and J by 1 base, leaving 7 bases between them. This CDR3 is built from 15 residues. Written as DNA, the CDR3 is TGTGCCAGCAGCCAAGAAGCAGGGTCTGGAAACACCATATATTTT. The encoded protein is CASSQEAGSGNTIYF.

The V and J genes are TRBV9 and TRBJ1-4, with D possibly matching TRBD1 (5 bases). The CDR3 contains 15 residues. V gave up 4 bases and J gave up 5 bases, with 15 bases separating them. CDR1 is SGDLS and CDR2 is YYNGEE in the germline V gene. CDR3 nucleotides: TGTGCCAGCAGCCACTCGGGGGGACGGAATGAAAAACTGTTTTTT. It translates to CASSHSGGRNEKLFF.

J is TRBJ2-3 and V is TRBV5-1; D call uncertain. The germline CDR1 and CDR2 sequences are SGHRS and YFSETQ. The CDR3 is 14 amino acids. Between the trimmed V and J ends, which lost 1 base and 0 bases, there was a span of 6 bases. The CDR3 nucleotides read TGCGCCAGCAGCTTGATCGGGAGCACAGATACGCAGTATTTT. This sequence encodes CASSLIGSTDTQYF.

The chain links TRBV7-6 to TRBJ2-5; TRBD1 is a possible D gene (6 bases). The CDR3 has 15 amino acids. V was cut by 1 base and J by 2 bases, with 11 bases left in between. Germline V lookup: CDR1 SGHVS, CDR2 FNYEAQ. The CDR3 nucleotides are TGTGCCAGCAGCTTAGATACAGGGACACAAGAGACCCAGTACTTC. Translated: CASSLDTGTQETQYF.

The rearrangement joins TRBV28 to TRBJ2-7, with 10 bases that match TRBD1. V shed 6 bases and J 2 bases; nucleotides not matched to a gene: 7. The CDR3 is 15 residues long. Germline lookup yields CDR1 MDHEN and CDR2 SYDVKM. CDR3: CASSATGGTPYEQYF. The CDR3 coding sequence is TGTGCCAGCAGCGCGACAGGGGGCACCCCCTACGAGCAGTACTTC. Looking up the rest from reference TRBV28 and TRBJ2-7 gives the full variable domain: DVKVTQSSRYLVKRTGEKVFLECVQDMDHENMFWYRQDPGLGLRLIYFSYDVKMKEKGDIPEGYSVSREKKERFSLILESASTNQTSMYLCASSATGGTPYEQYFGPGTRLTVT.

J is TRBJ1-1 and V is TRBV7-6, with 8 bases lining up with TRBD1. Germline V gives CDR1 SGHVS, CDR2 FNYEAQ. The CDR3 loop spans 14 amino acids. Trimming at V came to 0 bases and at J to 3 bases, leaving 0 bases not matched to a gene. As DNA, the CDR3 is TGTGCCAGCAGCTTAGCGACAGGGGACACTGAAGCTTTCTTT. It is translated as CASSLATGDTEAFF.

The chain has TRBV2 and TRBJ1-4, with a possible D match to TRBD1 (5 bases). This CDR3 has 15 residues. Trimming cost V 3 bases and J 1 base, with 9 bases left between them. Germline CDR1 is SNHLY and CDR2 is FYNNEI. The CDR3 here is CASSEWDGTNEKLFF. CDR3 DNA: TGTGCCAGCAGTGAGTGGGACGGAACTAATGAAAAACTGTTTTTT.

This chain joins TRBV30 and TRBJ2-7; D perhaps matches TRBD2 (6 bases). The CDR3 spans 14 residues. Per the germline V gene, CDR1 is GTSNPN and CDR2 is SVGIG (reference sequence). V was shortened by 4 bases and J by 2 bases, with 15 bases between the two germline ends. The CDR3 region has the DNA TGTGCCTGGAAACTTAGCGGCCCCGCCTACGAGCAGTACTTC. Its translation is CAWKLSGPAYEQYF. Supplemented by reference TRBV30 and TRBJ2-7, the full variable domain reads SQTIHQWPATLVQPVGSPLSLECTVEGTSNPNLYWYRQAAGRGLQLLFYSVGIGQISSEVPQNLSASRPQDRQFILSSKKLLLSDSGFYLCAWKLSGPAYEQYFGPGTRLTVT.

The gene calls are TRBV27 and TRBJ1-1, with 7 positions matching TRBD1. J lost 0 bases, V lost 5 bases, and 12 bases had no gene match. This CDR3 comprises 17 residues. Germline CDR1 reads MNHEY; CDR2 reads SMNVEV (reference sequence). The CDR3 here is CASSRSRGRYMNTEAFF. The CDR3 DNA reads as TGTGCCAGCAGTCGTTCGAGGGGGCGGTACATGAACACTGAAGCTTTCTTT.

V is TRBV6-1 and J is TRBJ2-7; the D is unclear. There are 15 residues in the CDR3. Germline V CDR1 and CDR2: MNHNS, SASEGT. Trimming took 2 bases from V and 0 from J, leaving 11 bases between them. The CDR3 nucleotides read TGTGCCAGCAGTGAATTAGAGACCACCTCCTACGAGCAGTACTTC. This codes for CASSELETTSYEQYF.

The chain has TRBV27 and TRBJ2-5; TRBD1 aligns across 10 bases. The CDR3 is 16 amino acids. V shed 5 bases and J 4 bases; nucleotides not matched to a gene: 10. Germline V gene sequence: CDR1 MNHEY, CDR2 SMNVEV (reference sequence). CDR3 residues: CASSPPGQGIRETQYF. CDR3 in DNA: TGTGCCAGCAGTCCACCGGGACAGGGGATCCGAGAGACCCAGTACTTC.

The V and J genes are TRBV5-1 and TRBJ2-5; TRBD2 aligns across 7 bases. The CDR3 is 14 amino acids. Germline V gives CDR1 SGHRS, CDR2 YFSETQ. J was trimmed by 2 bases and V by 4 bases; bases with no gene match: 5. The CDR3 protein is CASSVMGGQETQYF. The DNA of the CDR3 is TGCGCCAGCAGCGTGATGGGGGGGCAAGAGACCCAGTACTTC.

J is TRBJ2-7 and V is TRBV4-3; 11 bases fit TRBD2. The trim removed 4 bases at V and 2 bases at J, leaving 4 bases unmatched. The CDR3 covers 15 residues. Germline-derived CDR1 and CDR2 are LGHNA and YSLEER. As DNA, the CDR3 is TGCGCCAGCAGCCCACTAGCGGGAGATCCCTACGAGCAGTACTTC. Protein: CASSPLAGDPYEQYF.

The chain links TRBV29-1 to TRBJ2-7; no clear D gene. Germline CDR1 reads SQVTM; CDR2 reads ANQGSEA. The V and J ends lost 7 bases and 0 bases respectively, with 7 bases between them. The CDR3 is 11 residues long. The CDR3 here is CSAQSSYEQYF. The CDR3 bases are TGCAGCGCACAGAGCTCCTACGAGCAGTACTTC.

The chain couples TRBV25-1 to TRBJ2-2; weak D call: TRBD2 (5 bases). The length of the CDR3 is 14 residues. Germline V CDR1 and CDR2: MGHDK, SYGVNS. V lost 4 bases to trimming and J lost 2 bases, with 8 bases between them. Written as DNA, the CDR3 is TGTGCCAGCAGTGCACTAGTCAACACCGGGGAGCTGTTTTTT. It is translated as CASSALVNTGELFF.

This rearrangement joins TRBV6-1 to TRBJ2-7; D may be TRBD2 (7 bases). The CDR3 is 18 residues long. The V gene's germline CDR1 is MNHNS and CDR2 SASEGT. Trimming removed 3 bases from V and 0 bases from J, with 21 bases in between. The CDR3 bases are TGTGCCAGCAGTGAGCTAGGGGGGGCAACTTATATCTCCTACGAGCAGTACTTC. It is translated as CASSELGGATYISYEQYF.

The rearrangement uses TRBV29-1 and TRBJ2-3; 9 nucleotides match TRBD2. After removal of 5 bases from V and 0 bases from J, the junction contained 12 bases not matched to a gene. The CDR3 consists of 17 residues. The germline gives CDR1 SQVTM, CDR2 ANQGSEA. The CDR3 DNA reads TGCAGCGTTTGGGCCCGGGTGCGGGAGGGGAGCACAGATACGCAGTATTTT. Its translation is CSVWARVREGSTDTQYF.

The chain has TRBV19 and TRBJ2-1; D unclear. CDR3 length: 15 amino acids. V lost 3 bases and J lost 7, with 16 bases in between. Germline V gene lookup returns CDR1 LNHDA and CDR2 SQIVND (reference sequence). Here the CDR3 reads CASSMGSGFHNEQFF. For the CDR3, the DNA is TGTGCCAGTAGTATGGGTTCCGGGTTTCATAATGAGCAGTTCTTC.

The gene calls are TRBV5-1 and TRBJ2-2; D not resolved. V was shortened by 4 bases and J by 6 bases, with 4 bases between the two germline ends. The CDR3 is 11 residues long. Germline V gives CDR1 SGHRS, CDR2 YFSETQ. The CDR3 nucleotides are TGCGCCAGCAGCCCCCCCGGGGAGCTGTTTTTT. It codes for CASSPPGELFF.

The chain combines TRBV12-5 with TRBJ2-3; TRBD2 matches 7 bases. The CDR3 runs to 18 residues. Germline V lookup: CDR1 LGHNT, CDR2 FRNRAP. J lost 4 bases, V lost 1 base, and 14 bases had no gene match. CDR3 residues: CASGLAPLAGPDADTQYF. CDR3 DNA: TGTGCTAGTGGTTTGGCCCCCTTAGCGGGCCCGGACGCAGATACGCAGTATTTT.

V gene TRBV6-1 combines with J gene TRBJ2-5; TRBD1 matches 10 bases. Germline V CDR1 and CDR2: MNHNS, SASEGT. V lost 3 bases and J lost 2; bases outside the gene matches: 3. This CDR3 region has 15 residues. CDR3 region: CASSDLDRGQETQYF. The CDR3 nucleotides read TGTGCCAGCAGTGACTTGGACAGGGGGCAAGAGACCCAGTACTTC.

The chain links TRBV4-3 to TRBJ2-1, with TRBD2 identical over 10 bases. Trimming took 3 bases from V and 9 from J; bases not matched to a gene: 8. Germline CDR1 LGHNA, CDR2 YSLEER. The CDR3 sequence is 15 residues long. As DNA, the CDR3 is TGCGCCAGCAGCCAGGGGAGCGGGAGGGCCGCTGAGCAGTTCTTC. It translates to CASSQGSGRAAEQFF.

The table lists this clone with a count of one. The CDR3 is CASSSPVSFGTYEQYF. The DNA of the CDR3 is TGCGCCAGCAGCTCCCCGGTGAGCTTCGGAACCTACGAGCAGTACTTC. The chain uses TRBV5-1 and TRBJ2-5, with D unresolved. The J call may be faulty, since TRBJ2-7 better matches the DNA end. Germline loops: CDR1 SGHRS, CDR2 YFSETQ. The CDR3 sequence is 16 residues long.

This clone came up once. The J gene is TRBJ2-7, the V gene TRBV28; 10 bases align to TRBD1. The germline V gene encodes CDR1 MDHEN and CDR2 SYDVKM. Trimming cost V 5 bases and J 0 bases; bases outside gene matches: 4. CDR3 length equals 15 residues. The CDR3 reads CASSPGTGDSYEQYF. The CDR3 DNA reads TGTGCCAGCAGTCCCGGGACAGGGGACTCCTACGAGCAGTACTTC.